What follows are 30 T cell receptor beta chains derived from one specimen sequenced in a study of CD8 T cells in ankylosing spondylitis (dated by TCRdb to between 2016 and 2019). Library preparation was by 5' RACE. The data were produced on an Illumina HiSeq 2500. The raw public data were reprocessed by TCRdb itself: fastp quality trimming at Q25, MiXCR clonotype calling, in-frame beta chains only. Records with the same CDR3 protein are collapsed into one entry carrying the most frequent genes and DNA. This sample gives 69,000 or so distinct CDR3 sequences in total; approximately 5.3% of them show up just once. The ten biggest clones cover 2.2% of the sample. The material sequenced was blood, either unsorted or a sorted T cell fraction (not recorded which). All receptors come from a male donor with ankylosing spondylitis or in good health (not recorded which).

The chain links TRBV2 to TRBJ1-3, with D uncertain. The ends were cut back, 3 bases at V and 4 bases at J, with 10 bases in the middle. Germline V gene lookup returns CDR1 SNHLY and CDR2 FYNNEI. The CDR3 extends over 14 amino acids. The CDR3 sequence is CASSEATLGNTIYF. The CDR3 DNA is TGTGCCAGCAGTGAGGCGACCCTCGGAAACACCATATATTTT.

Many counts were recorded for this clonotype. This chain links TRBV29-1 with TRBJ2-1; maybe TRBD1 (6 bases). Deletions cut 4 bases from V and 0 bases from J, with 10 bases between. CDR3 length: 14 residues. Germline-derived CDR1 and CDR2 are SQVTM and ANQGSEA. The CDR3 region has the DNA TGCAGCGTTGTTGACAGGTACTCCTACAATGAGCAGTTCTTC. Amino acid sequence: CSVVDRYSYNEQFF.

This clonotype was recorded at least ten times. CDR3 amino acids: CASSATTRTEAFF. The CDR3, as DNA: TGTGCCAGCAGCGCAACGACTCGCACTGAAGCTTTCTTT. The V and J genes are TRBV9 and TRBJ1-1; D gene uncertain. With 3 bases removed from V and 4 bases from J, the gap between germline ends came to 10 bases. The CDR3 totals 13 residues. Germline V gene lookup returns CDR1 SGDLS and CDR2 YYNGEE.

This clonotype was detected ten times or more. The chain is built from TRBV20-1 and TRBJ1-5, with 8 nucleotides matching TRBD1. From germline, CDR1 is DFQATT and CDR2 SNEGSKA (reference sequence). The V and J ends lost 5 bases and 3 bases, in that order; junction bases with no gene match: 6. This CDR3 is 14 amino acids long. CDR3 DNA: TGCAGTGCTCGGCAGGGGGCGGTCAATCAGCCCCAGCATTTT. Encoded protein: CSARQGAVNQPQHF.

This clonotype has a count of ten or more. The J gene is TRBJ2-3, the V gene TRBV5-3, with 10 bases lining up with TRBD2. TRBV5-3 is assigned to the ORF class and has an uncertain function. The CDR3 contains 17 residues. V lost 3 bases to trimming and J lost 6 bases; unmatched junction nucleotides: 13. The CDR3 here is CARSSGGLAGDRDTQYF. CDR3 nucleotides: TGTGCCAGAAGCTCCGGGGGGCTAGCGGGGGATCGGGATACGCAGTATTTT.

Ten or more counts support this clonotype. The CDR3 sequence: CSARLSATSSYGYTF. The CDR3 nucleotides read TGCAGCGCCCGACTGTCGGCTACCTCTAGCTATGGCTACACCTTC. The chain links TRBV29-1 to TRBJ1-2; D remains ambiguous. Trimming removed 7 bases from V and 4 bases from J, with 22 bases in between. Germline CDR1 and CDR2: SQVTM and ANQGSEA. This CDR3 has 15 amino acids.

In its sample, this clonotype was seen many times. The CDR3 here is CATSSSEQVINSNQPQHF. Written as DNA, the CDR3 is TGTGCCACCAGTAGCAGCGAACAGGTAATAAATAGCAATCAGCCCCAGCATTTT. This chain joins TRBV24-1 and TRBJ1-5, with D possibly TRBD1 on 5 matching bases. This CDR3 contains 18 residues. The V gene lost 6 bases and the J gene lost 0 bases, with 20 bases spanning the gap. In germline, CDR1 is KGHDR, CDR2 SFDVKD.

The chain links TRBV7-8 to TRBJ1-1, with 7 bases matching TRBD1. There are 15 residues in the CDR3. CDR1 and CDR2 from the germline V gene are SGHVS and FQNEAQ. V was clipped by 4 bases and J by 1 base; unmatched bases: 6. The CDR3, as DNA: TGTGCCAGCAGCTCCAATACAGGGGAGAACACTGAAGCTTTCTTT. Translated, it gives CASSSNTGENTEAFF.

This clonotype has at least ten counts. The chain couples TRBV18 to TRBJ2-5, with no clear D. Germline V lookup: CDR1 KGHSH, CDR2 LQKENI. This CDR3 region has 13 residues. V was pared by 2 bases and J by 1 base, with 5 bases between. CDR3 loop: CASSPEAQETQYF. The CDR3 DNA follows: TGTGCCAGCTCACCAGAGGCCCAAGAGACCCAGTACTTC.

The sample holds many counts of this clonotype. DNA for the CDR3: TGCAGCGTTCACAGGGGCTTTGAAGCTTTCTTT. Protein: CSVHRGFEAFF. V and J are TRBV29-1 and TRBJ1-1; 7 nucleotides match TRBD1. Germline lookup yields CDR1 SQVTM and CDR2 ANQGSEA. Trimming took 5 bases from V and 7 from J; bases not matched to a gene: 4. The CDR3 sequence is 11 residues long.

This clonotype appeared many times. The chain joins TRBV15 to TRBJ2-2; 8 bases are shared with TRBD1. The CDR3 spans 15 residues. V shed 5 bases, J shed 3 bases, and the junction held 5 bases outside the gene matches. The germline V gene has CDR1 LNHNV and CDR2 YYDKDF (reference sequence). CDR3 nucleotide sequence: TGTGCCACCAGCGGAGGACAGGGCCACACCGGGGAGCTGTTTTTT. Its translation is CATSGGQGHTGELFF.

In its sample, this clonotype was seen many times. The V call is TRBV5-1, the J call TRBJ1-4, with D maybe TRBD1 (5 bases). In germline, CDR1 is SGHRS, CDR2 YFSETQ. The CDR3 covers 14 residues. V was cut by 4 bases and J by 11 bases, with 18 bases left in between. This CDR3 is CASSENFPGVKLFF. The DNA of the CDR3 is TGCGCCAGCAGCGAGAACTTCCCGGGGGTCAAACTGTTTTTT.

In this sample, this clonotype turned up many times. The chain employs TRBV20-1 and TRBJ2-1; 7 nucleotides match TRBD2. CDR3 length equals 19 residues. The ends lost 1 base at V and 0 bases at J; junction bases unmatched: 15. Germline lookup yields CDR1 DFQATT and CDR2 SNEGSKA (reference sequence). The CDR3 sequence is CSARAPLDLAVSSYNEQFF. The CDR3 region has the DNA TGCAGTGCTAGAGCCCCCCTAGATCTAGCGGTGAGCTCCTACAATGAGCAGTTCTTC.

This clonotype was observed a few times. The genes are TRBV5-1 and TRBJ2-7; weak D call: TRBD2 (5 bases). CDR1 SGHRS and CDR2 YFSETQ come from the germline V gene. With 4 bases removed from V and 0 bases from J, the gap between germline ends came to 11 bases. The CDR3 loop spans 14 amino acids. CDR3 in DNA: TGCGCCAGCAGCCCCCCGGCGGGCTCCTACGAGCAGTACTTC. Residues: CASSPPAGSYEQYF.

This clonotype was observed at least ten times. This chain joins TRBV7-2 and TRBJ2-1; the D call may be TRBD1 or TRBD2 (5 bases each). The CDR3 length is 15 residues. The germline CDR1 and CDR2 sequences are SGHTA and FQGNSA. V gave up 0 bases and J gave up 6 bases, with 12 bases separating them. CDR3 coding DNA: TGTGCCAGCAGCTTAGCTTGGGGGAGCGGCAATGAGCAGTTCTTC. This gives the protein CASSLAWGSGNEQFF.

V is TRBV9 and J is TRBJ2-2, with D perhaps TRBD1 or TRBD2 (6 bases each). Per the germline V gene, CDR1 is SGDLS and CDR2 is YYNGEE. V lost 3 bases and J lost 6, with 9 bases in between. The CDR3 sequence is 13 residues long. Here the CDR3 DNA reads TGTGCCAGCAGCGGGGGGGCAGCCGGGGAGCTGTTTTTT. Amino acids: CASSGGAAGELFF. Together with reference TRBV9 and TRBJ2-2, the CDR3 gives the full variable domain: DSGVTQTPKHLITATGQRVTLRCSPRSGDLSVYWYQQSLDQGLQFLIQYYNGEERAKGNILERFSAQQFPDLHSELNLSSLELGDSALYFCASSGGAAGELFFGEGSRLTVL.

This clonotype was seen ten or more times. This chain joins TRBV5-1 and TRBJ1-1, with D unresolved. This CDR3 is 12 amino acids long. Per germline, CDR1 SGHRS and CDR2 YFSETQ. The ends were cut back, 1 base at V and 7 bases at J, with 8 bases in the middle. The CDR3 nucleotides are TGCGCCAGCAGCTTGAACTTGGGTGAAGCTTTCTTT. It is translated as CASSLNLGEAFF. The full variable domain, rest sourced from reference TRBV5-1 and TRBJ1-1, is KAGVTQTPRYLIKTRGQQVTLSCSPISGHRSVSWYQQTPGQGLQFLFEYFSETQRNKGNFPGRFSGRQFSNSRSEMNVSTLELGDSALYLCASSLNLGEAFFGQGTRLTVV.

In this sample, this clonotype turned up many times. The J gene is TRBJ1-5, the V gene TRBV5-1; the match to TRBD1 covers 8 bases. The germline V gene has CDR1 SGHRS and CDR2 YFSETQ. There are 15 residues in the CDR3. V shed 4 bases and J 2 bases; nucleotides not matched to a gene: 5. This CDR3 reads CASSQGQGRNQPQHF. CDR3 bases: TGCGCCAGCAGCCAAGGACAGGGCCGCAATCAGCCCCAGCATTTT.

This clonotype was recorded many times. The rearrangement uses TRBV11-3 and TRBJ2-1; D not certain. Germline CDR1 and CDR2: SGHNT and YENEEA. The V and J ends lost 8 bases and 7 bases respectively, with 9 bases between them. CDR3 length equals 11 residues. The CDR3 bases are TGTGCCAGCGGGCAAGGGAATGAGCAGTTCTTC. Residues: CASGQGNEQFF.

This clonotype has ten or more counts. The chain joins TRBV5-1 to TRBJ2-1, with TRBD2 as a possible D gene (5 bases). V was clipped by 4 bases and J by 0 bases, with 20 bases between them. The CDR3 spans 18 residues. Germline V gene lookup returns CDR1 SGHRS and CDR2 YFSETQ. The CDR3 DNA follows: TGCGCCAGCAGCCCGGAGGCGTCTGACTCCCGCTCCTACAATGAGCAGTTCTTC. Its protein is CASSPEASDSRSYNEQFF.

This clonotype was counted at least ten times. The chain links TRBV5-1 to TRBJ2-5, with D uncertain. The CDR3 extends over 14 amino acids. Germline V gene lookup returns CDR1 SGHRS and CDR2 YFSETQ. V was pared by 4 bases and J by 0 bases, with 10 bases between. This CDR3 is CASSPTVNQETQYF. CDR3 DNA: TGCGCCAGCAGCCCGACCGTAAACCAAGAGACCCAGTACTTC.

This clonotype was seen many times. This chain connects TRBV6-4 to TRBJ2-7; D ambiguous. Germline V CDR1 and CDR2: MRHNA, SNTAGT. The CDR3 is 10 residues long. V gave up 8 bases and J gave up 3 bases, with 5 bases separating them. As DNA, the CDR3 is TGTGCCAGCCAGGACTACGAGCAGTACTTC. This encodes CASQDYEQYF.

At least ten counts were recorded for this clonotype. The CDR3 loop is CASSLGASGQGFNEQYF. As DNA, the CDR3 is TGCGCCAGCAGCTTGGGGGCCTCCGGACAGGGGTTCAACGAGCAGTACTTC. The rearrangement links TRBV5-1 to TRBJ2-7; 9 positions match TRBD1. Germline CDR1 and CDR2: SGHRS and YFSETQ. CDR3 size: 17 residues. Losses at the gene ends were 0 bases for V and 5 bases for J; bases not matched to a gene: 12.

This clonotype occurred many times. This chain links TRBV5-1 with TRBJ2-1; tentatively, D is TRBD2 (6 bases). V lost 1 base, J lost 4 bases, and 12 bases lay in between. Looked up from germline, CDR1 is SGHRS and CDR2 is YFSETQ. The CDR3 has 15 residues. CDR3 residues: CASSLLGGIYNEQFF. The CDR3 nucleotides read TGCGCCAGCAGCTTGTTGGGGGGAATTTACAATGAGCAGTTCTTC.

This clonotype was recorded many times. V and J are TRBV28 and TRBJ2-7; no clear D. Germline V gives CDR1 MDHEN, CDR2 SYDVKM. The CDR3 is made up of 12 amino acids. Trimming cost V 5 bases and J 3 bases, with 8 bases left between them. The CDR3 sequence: CASSPMHYEQYF. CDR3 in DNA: TGTGCCAGCAGTCCCATGCACTACGAGCAGTACTTC.

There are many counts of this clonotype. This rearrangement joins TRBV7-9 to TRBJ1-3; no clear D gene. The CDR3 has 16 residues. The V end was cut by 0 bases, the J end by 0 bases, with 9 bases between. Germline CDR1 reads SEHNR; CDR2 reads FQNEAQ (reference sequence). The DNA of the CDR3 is TGTGCCAGCAGCTTAGCGGTCCTTAACTCTGGAAACACCATATATTTT. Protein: CASSLAVLNSGNTIYF.

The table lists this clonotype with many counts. CDR3 nucleotides: TGCAGTGCTAGAGATCTAAGCAGGGGGGGCACTGAAGCTTTCTTT. It encodes CSARDLSRGGTEAFF. The chain joins TRBV20-1 to TRBJ1-1, with 7 bases lining up with TRBD1. This CDR3 has 15 residues. The junction had 8 bases not matched to a gene; V was cut back by 0 bases and J by 4 bases. Germline CDR1 and CDR2: DFQATT and SNEGSKA (reference sequence).

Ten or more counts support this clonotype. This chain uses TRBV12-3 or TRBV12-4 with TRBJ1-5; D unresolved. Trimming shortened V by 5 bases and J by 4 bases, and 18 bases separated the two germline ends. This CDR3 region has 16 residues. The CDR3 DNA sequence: TGTGCCAGCAGTCAGTTAGGAGGAGGACTAAATCAGCCCCAGCATTTT. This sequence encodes CASSQLGGGLNQPQHF.

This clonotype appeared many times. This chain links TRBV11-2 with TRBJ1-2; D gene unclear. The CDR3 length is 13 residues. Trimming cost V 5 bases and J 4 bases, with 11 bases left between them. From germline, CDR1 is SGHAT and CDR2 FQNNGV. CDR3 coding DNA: TGTGCCAGCAGCCCACAAAGATCCTATGGCTACACCTTC. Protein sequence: CASSPQRSYGYTF.

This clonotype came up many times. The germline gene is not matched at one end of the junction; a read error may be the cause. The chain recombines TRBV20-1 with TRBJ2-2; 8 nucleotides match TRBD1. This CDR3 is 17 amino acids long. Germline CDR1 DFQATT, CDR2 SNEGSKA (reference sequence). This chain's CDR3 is CCAPDRGEPIDTGELFF. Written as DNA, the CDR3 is TGCTGTGCACCCGACAGGGGAGAACCCATTGACACCGGGGAGCTGTTTTTT.